One and the same sample provided the 27 T cell receptor beta chains below, sequenced in a study of cytomegalovirus exposure and HLA in healthy donors. 13 Jbeta primers and 60 Vbeta primers were used for the PCR. The method was immunoSEQ multiplex PCR; TCRdb's version includes in-frame clones alone and lacks a portion of them. The profile shows approximately 120,000 clones, 65% to 90% of them singletons. The material sequenced was PBMCs. Source of these receptors: a woman aged 30 to 39 in good health and CMV-seronegative.

To note about this clone: This specimen includes other DNA sequences encoding the same CDR3. The chain employs TRBV28 and TRBJ2-7; TRBD1 agrees at 7 bases. The CDR3 is made up of 14 amino acids. Trimming removed 2 bases from V and 2 bases from J; junction bases left unmatched: 3. Germline V gene lookup returns CDR1 MDHEN and CDR2 SYDVKM. The CDR3 nucleotides read TGTGCCAGCAGTTTAAGGGGGCAGGCCTACGAGCAGTACTTC. It yields the protein CASSLRGQAYEQYF.

The chain joins TRBV4-1 to TRBJ1-1; unclear D gene. The ends were cut back, 3 bases at V and 10 bases at J, with 15 bases in the middle. Germline values: CDR1 MGHRA, CDR2 YSYEKL. The CDR3 loop spans 13 amino acids. CDR3 sequence reads: CASSQTEVAGAFF. DNA of the CDR3: TGCGCCAGCAGCCAGACCGAGGTTGCTGGAGCTTTCTTT.

The chain couples TRBV19 to TRBJ2-7; a weak D match, TRBD2 (6 bases). The CDR3 sequence is 13 residues long. Germline V gives CDR1 LNHDA, CDR2 SQIVND (reference sequence). The V gene lost 1 base and the J gene lost 2 bases, with 6 bases spanning the gap. CDR3 sequence reads: CASSIASAYEQYF. DNA of the CDR3: TGTGCCAGTAGTATAGCTAGCGCCTACGAGCAGTACTTC.

The chain uses TRBV19 and TRBJ2-7; tentative D call: TRBD2 (6 bases). Trimming cost V 1 base and J 5 bases, with 12 bases left between them. This CDR3 is 14 amino acids long. The V gene's germline CDR1 is LNHDA and CDR2 SQIVND (reference sequence). The CDR3 region is CASSIAGVVNEQYF. CDR3 sequence (DNA): TGTGCCAGTAGTATAGCGGGAGTTGTCAACGAGCAGTACTTC.

This rearrangement joins TRBV29-1 to TRBJ2-4; D call uncertain. V was clipped by 4 bases and J by 2 bases, with 3 bases between them. Per the germline V gene, CDR1 is SQVTM and CDR2 is ANQGSEA. This CDR3 contains 11 residues. This chain's CDR3 is CSVATKNIQYF. In DNA form, the CDR3 reads TGCAGCGTTGCTACCAAAAACATTCAGTACTTC.

V gene TRBV18 combines with J gene TRBJ1-5; D is perhaps TRBD1 (5 bases). The CDR3 runs to 14 residues. V dropped 3 bases and J dropped 2 bases, with 8 bases sitting between them. Germline-derived CDR1 and CDR2 are KGHSH and LQKENI. DNA for the CDR3: TGTGCCAGCTCACCCGGACAAGGCAATCAGCCCCAGCATTTT. Protein product: CASSPGQGNQPQHF. Combining the CDR3 with reference TRBV18 and TRBJ1-5 gives the whole variable domain NAGVMQNPRHLVRRRGQEARLRCSPMKGHSHVYWYRQLPEEGLKFMVYLQKENIIDESGMPKERFSAEFPKEGPSILRIQQVVRGDSAAYFCASSPGQGNQPQHFGDGTRLSIL.

The chain employs TRBV2 and TRBJ2-3; 9 bases are a match to TRBD2. The CDR3 spans 15 residues. V dropped 7 bases and J dropped 2; count of bases not matched to a gene: 7. The germline CDR1 and CDR2 sequences are SNHLY and FYNNEI. CDR3 in amino acids: CASKGLAGPTDTQYF. The CDR3 DNA reads TGTGCCAGCAAGGGTCTAGCGGGGCCCACAGATACGCAGTATTTT.

The V call is TRBV7-6, the J call TRBJ2-7; 7 bases agree with TRBD1. This CDR3 contains 15 residues. J lost 1 base, V lost 2 bases, and 5 bases had no gene match. The germline CDR1 and CDR2 sequences are SGHVS and FNYEAQ. The CDR3: CASSLIGGLSYEQYF. The CDR3 DNA reads TGTGCCAGCAGCTTAATAGGGGGCCTTTCCTACGAGCAGTACTTC.

Only a few counts were recorded for this clone. The CDR3 DNA reads TGTGCCAGTAGTCAAGACACCTCTGGAAACACCATATATTTT. This encodes CASSQDTSGNTIYF. The chain couples TRBV19 to TRBJ1-3; D unresolved. The ends were cut back, 5 bases at V and 0 bases at J, with 8 bases in the middle. Germline CDR1 reads LNHDA; CDR2 reads SQIVND (reference sequence). The CDR3 length is 14 residues.

The V and J genes are TRBV28 and TRBJ2-7; 9 bases line up with TRBD2. CDR1 is MDHEN, CDR2 SYDVKM, per germline. V was pared by 3 bases and J by 2 bases, with 8 bases of the junction left unmatched. This CDR3 comprises 16 residues. CDR3 sequence (DNA): TGTGCCAGCAGTTTTTCCGGCGGGAGGGTACCCTACGAGCAGTACTTC. Protein sequence: CASSFSGGRVPYEQYF.

The chain has TRBV4-3 and TRBJ1-4, with 9 nucleotides matching TRBD1. Trimming at V came to 0 bases and at J to 8 bases, leaving 4 bases not matched to a gene. The length of the CDR3 is 15 residues. Germline-derived CDR1 and CDR2 are LGHNA and YSLEER. The CDR3 DNA follows: TGCGCCAGCAGCCAAGAGGGGACAGGGCGAGAAAAACTGTTTTTT. Translated, it gives CASSQEGTGREKLFF.

The chain links TRBV10-3 to TRBJ2-1; perhaps TRBD2 as D (6 bases). With 0 bases removed from V and 11 bases from J, the gap between germline ends came to 26 bases. Germline V gene sequence: CDR1 ENHRY, CDR2 SYGVKD. This CDR3 has 18 residues. CDR3 sequence: CAISESRGSTSNVGKQFF. CDR3 coding DNA: TGTGCCATCAGTGAGTCGAGGGGTTCTACTAGCAACGTGGGCAAGCAGTTCTTC.

The rearrangement uses TRBV5-1 and TRBJ2-3; D unresolved. This CDR3 is built from 14 residues. Germline V gene data show CDR1 as SGHRS and CDR2 as YFSETQ. The V and J ends lost 3 bases and 2 bases respectively, with 10 bases between them. CDR3 bases: TGCGCCAGCAGCTCAAACAGTTTCACAGATACGCAGTATTTT. Residues: CASSSNSFTDTQYF.

This clone was seen a few times. The chain is built from TRBV19 and TRBJ2-2; possible D gene TRBD1, 6 bases. V was shortened by 9 bases and J by 4 bases, with 15 bases between the two germline ends. Germline assignment: CDR1 LNHDA and CDR2 SQIVND (reference sequence). The CDR3 spans 14 residues. The CDR3 spells CASLGGKGTGELFF. DNA of the CDR3: TGTGCCAGCCTAGGGGGTAAAGGCACCGGGGAGCTGTTTTTT.

The J gene is TRBJ1-5, the V gene TRBV29-1, with 9 bases matching TRBD1. The germline gives CDR1 SQVTM, CDR2 ANQGSEA. Trimming took 5 bases from V and 2 from J; bases not matched to a gene: 1. This CDR3 has 13 amino acids. CDR3 sequence (DNA): TGCAGCGTTACAGGGGGCGGCAATCAGCCCCAGCATTTT. It specifies CSVTGGGNQPQHF.

This chain connects TRBV28 to TRBJ1-4, with D uncertain. V dropped 5 bases and J dropped 5 bases, with 15 bases sitting between them. CDR1 MDHEN and CDR2 SYDVKM come from the germline V gene. This CDR3 is 15 amino acids long. As DNA, the CDR3 is TGTGCCAGCAGTCCGTCAGGAATAAAAAATGAAAAACTGTTTTTT. Encoded protein: CASSPSGIKNEKLFF.

The chain links TRBV4-3 to TRBJ2-5, with 7 bases lining up with TRBD1. Near its end, the DNA agrees better with TRBJ2-7, so the J call may be wrong. Looked up from germline, CDR1 is LGHNA and CDR2 is YSLEER. There are 15 residues in the CDR3. The DNA of the CDR3 is TGCGCCAGCAGCCAAGAGCTGGGACAGAACTACGAGCAGTACTTC. It encodes CASSQELGQNYEQYF.

CDR3 loop: CASSPRQGARDEQYF. The CDR3 DNA is TGTGCCAGCAGTCCCCGCCAGGGGGCCCGAGACGAGCAGTACTTC. V usage is TRBV6-5 and J usage is TRBJ2-7, with 8 nucleotides matching TRBD1. With V trimmed by 5 bases and J by 5 bases, 11 bases remained unmatched. Germline assignment: CDR1 MNHEY and CDR2 SVGAGI. The CDR3 consists of 15 residues.

This clone has a single count. One end of the junction fails to match germline, which may point to a read error. This chain uses TRBV7-9 with TRBJ2-7; no clear D. This CDR3 is 15 amino acids long. Germline-derived CDR1 and CDR2 are SEHNR and FQNEAQ (reference sequence). The CDR3 DNA follows: TGTTCCAGCAGCTCCCCCACGATAGCCGCCTACGAGCAGTACTTC. Its protein is CSSSSPTIAAYEQYF. Using reference TRBV7-9 and TRBJ2-7 for the parts outside the CDR3, the full variable domain is DTGVSQNPRHKITKRGQNVTFRCDPISEHNRLYWYRQTLGQGPEFLTYFQNEAQLEKSRLLSDRFSAERPKGSFSTLEIQRTEQGDSAMYLCSSSSPTIAAYEQYFGPGTRLTVT.

The V call is TRBV29-1, the J call TRBJ2-7; TRBD1 aligns across 10 bases. Germline V gives CDR1 SQVTM, CDR2 ANQGSEA. The CDR3 is 15 residues long. The V segment lost 4 bases and the J segment 3 bases; nucleotides outside the gene matches: 9. Here the CDR3 reads CSVVGGDRGSYEQYF. Here the CDR3 DNA reads TGCAGCGTTGTTGGGGGGGACAGGGGTAGCTACGAGCAGTACTTC.

The chain couples TRBV27 to TRBJ2-3, with TRBD1 identical over 12 bases. Germline V lookup: CDR1 MNHEY, CDR2 SMNVEV (reference sequence). CDR3 length equals 16 residues. V was pared by 1 base and J by 6 bases, with 5 bases of the junction left unmatched. The CDR3 is CASSLLGTGGPDTQYF. The CDR3 region has the DNA TGTGCCAGCAGTTTATTAGGGACAGGGGGCCCGGATACGCAGTATTTT.

The chain combines TRBV5-4 with TRBJ1-2; D possibly corresponds to TRBD1 (6 bases). V lost 4 bases and J lost 4, with 17 bases in between. This CDR3 contains 15 residues. The germline CDR1 and CDR2 sequences are SGHNT and YYREEE (reference sequence). The CDR3 is CASSSPGGQSYGYTF. CDR3 sequence (DNA): TGTGCCAGCAGCAGCCCGGGGGGGCAGAGCTATGGCTACACCTTC. Using reference TRBV5-4 and TRBJ1-2 for the parts outside the CDR3, the full variable domain is ETGVTQSPTHLIKTRGQQVTLRCSSQSGHNTVSWYQQALGQGPQFIFQYYREEENGRGNFPPRFSGLQFPNYSSELNVNALELDDSALYLCASSSPGGQSYGYTFGSGTRLTVV.

The rearrangement links TRBV6-1 to TRBJ1-5; D uncertain. Germline-derived CDR1 and CDR2 are MNHNS and SASEGT. This CDR3 spans 16 amino acids. V was shortened by 0 bases and J by 4 bases, with 13 bases between the two germline ends. The CDR3 sequence: CASSEAPWEVNQPQHF. In DNA form, the CDR3 reads TGTGCCAGCAGTGAAGCCCCGTGGGAGGTAAATCAGCCCCAGCATTTT.

The rearrangement joins TRBV9 to TRBJ2-1, with 8 bases aligning to TRBD2. This CDR3 has 16 amino acids. Germline V gives CDR1 SGDLS, CDR2 YYNGEE. After removal of 0 bases from V and 7 bases from J, the junction contained 9 bases not matched to a gene. CDR3 residues: CASSVDPAGVDNEQFF. CDR3 sequence (DNA): TGTGCCAGCAGCGTAGATCCAGCGGGAGTCGATAATGAGCAGTTCTTC.

This clone was seen more than once but under ten times. The chain couples TRBV6-6 to TRBJ1-5; a weak D match, TRBD1 (5 bases). CDR3 length: 15 amino acids. Deletions cut 2 bases from V and 6 bases from J, with 14 bases between. Germline loops: CDR1 MNHNY, CDR2 SVGAGI (reference sequence). The CDR3 coding sequence is TGTGCCAGCAGTTACGGAGGGGCAGGGATTCAGCCCCAGCATTTT. It encodes CASSYGGAGIQPQHF.

The chain has TRBV5-1 and TRBJ2-5; TRBD2 agrees at 7 bases. This CDR3 region has 13 residues. V lost 5 bases, J lost 3 bases, and 4 bases stayed unmatched. The V gene's germline CDR1 is SGHRS and CDR2 YFSETQ. CDR3 residues: CASRTGTKETQYF. CDR3 bases: TGCGCCAGCAGAACCGGGACTAAAGAGACCCAGTACTTC.

Only a few counts were recorded for this clone. A read error may account for a junction end that differs from germline. The chain employs TRBV7-9 and TRBJ2-1; 10 bases are a match to TRBD1. Germline V gives CDR1 SEHNR, CDR2 FQNEAQ (reference sequence). This CDR3 has 16 amino acids. In DNA, the CDR3 is TGTTCCAGCAGTCCTCTCACCGGGACAGGGGCGAATGAGCAGTTCTTC. Translated: CSSSPLTGTGANEQFF.